One and the same sample provided the 8 T cell receptor beta chains below, sequenced in a study of control samples from healthy donors and cancer patients. Only in-frame clones appear in the TCRdb table, and some are missing; sequencing was by immunoSEQ multiplex PCR. The sample carries some 120,000 clones, about 93% recorded once. Sequenced material: PBMCs. The source of these receptors is a man aged 45-65 years with head and neck cancer.

The chain uses TRBV10-3 and TRBJ2-4; 7 nucleotides line up with TRBD2. The CDR3 is 15 residues long. The germline CDR1 and CDR2 sequences are ENHRY and SYGVKD. The junction had 5 bases not matched to a gene; V was cut back by 1 base and J by 5 bases. The CDR3 sequence: CAISEFGGNQNIQYF. The CDR3 DNA sequence: TGTGCCATCAGTGAGTTCGGGGGGAACCAAAACATTCAGTACTTC.

A few counts support this clone. The chain employs TRBV5-1 and TRBJ1-3; D uncertain. Trimming shortened V by 3 bases and J by 1 base, and 8 bases separated the two germline ends. CDR3 length: 14 amino acids. CDR1 SGHRS and CDR2 YFSETQ come from the germline V gene. CDR3 residues: CASSSGSSGNTIYF. The CDR3 DNA reads as TGCGCCAGCAGCTCCGGGTCTTCTGGAAACACCATATATTTT. Together with reference TRBV5-1 and TRBJ1-3, the CDR3 gives the full variable domain: KAGVTQTPRYLIKTRGQQVTLSCSPISGHRSVSWYQQTPGQGLQFLFEYFSETQRNKGNFPGRFSGRQFSNSRSEMNVSTLELGDSALYLCASSSGSSGNTIYFGEGSWLTVV.

The V call is TRBV6-2 or TRBV6-3, the J call TRBJ2-5; TRBD2 matches 13 bases. The CDR3 spans 16 residues. Germline CDR1 MNHEY, CDR2 SVGEGT. V shed 5 bases and J 1 base; nucleotides not matched to a gene: 4. The CDR3, as DNA: TGTGCCAGCAGTCGGACTAGCGGGAGATTCCAAGAGACCCAGTACTTC. Translating gives CASSRTSGRFQETQYF.

The chain joins TRBV30 to TRBJ2-1; a possible D gene is TRBD1 (6 bases). CDR3 size: 14 residues. V gave up 1 base and J gave up 4 bases, with 11 bases separating them. CDR1 and CDR2 (germline): GTSNPN, SVGIG (reference sequence). CDR3 protein: CAWSEGQGYNEQFF. CDR3 bases: TGTGCCTGGAGTGAGGGGCAGGGGTACAATGAGCAGTTCTTC.

The chain is built from TRBV6-5 and TRBJ1-6; no clear D. The germline gives CDR1 MNHEY, CDR2 SVGAGI. Trimming pared 4 bases from V and 4 bases from J, leaving 11 bases between. This CDR3 is 15 amino acids long. The CDR3 loop is CASSLKTSYNSPLHF. CDR3 in DNA: TGTGCCAGCAGTTTAAAGACGTCATATAATTCACCCCTCCACTTT.

The V and J genes are TRBV28 and TRBJ1-1; D perhaps matches TRBD1 (6 bases). V was pared by 6 bases and J by 5 bases, with 16 bases between. Germline V CDR1 and CDR2: MDHEN, SYDVKM. The length of the CDR3 is 14 residues. In nucleotides, the CDR3 is TGTGCCAGCAGCCAAGGGGGGGATGGAACTGAAGCTTTCTTT. This gives the protein CASSQGGDGTEAFF.

The chain joins TRBV5-6 to TRBJ2-7; D call uncertain. V was cut by 1 base and J by 2 bases, with 4 bases left in between. CDR3 length: 12 amino acids. Per the germline V gene, CDR1 is SGHDT and CDR2 is YYEEEE. CDR3 nucleotides: TGTGCCAGCAGCTTGCTCGCCTACGAGCAGTACTTC. Translating gives CASSLLAYEQYF.

The chain carries TRBV4-2 and TRBJ1-1, with D perhaps matching TRBD1 (6 bases). Trimming took off 1 base at V and 5 bases at J, with 17 bases between the two ends. This CDR3 has 16 residues. Germline V gene lookup returns CDR1 LGHNA and CDR2 YNFKEQ. CDR3 in DNA: TGTGCCAGCAGCCAAGCTTCGGCGATGGGACATACTGAAGCTTTCTTT. Protein: CASSQASAMGHTEAFF.